The 30 T cell receptor beta chains in this list originate from one sample, sequenced in a study of blood T cell repertoires in COVID-19. Repertoires were generated with immunoSEQ multiplex PCR, while TCRdb's copy carries only in-frame clones and drops some. The repertoire holds around 200,000 clones, with around 87% as singletons. Specimen: peripheral blood. Receptors originate from a man aged 55 to 70 who had recovered from COVID-19.

The count of this clone is one. V is TRBV19 and J is TRBJ2-1, with TRBD1 identical over 7 bases. Germline lookup yields CDR1 LNHDA and CDR2 SQIVND (reference sequence). The length of the CDR3 is 12 residues. J lost 4 bases, V lost 10 bases, and 4 bases had no gene match. The CDR3 sequence is CAITGVYNEQFF. CDR3 nucleotide sequence: TGTGCCATTACAGGGGTGTACAATGAGCAGTTCTTC.

The chain carries TRBV30 and TRBJ1-5; 10 bases are a match to TRBD1. Per the germline V gene, CDR1 is GTSNPN and CDR2 is SVGIG (reference sequence). This CDR3 is built from 13 residues. V lost 2 bases to trimming and J lost 10 bases; unmatched junction nucleotides: 5. CDR3 DNA: TGTGCCTGGAGTCGGGACAGGGGCCCACCCCAGCATTTT. Encoded protein: CAWSRDRGPPQHF. The whole variable domain, filled in from reference TRBV30 and TRBJ1-5, reads SQTIHQWPATLVQPVGSPLSLECTVEGTSNPNLYWYRQAAGRGLQLLFYSVGIGQISSEVPQNLSASRPQDRQFILSSKKLLLSDSGFYLCAWSRDRGPPQHFGDGTRLSIL.

The J gene is TRBJ2-7, the V gene TRBV6-1; maybe TRBD1 (6 bases). The germline V gene encodes CDR1 MNHNS and CDR2 SASEGT. V shed 2 bases and J shed 6 bases, with 20 bases lying between them. The CDR3 has 16 amino acids. The CDR3 spells CASSEFRDTLNREQYF. The CDR3 DNA sequence: TGTGCCAGCAGTGAATTCCGGGACACCCTTAATCGCGAGCAGTACTTC.

The chain links TRBV6-6 to TRBJ1-2, with a weak D call TRBD1 (6 bases). V lost 5 bases to trimming and J lost 2 bases, with 9 bases between them. Germline V CDR1 and CDR2: MNHNY, SVGAGI (reference sequence). The length of the CDR3 is 13 residues. The CDR3 loop reads CASSNGQNYGYTF. The CDR3 region has the DNA TGTGCCAGCAGTAATGGACAGAACTATGGCTACACCTTC.

The V call is TRBV12-3 or TRBV12-4, the J call TRBJ2-3; D uncertain. CDR3 size: 13 residues. V lost 6 bases and J 0 bases, leaving 7 bases between the germline ends. For the CDR3, the DNA is TGTGCCAGCAGCTCCTTAAGCACAGATACGCAGTATTTT. It specifies CASSSLSTDTQYF.

V is TRBV6-5 and J is TRBJ1-2; D remains ambiguous. Germline values: CDR1 MNHEY, CDR2 SVGAGI. The CDR3 loop spans 15 amino acids. The germline V and J ends were trimmed by 2 bases and 4 bases, with 14 bases remaining between them. The CDR3 DNA sequence: TGTGCCAGCAGTTACGCCAGGACTGTGGTCTATGGCTACACCTTC. This sequence encodes CASSYARTVVYGYTF.

V usage is TRBV6-1 and J usage is TRBJ2-6; D unresolved. V lost 1 base, J lost 1 base, and 5 bases lay in between. The germline gives CDR1 MNHNS, CDR2 SASEGT. CDR3 length: 15 amino acids. For the CDR3, the DNA is TGTGCCAGCAGTGAAGTGTCTTCTGGGGCCAACGTCCTGACTTTC. Translated: CASSEVSSGANVLTF.

CDR3 region: CASSLAGSNSYEQFF. The CDR3 DNA follows: TGCGCCAGCAGCTTGGCGGGTAGTAATTCATATGAGCAGTTCTTC. V usage is TRBV5-1 and J usage is TRBJ2-1; D is unclear. Germline loops: CDR1 SGHRS, CDR2 YFSETQ. Trimming took off 0 bases at V and 8 bases at J, with 15 bases between the two ends. The length of the CDR3 is 15 residues.

The genes are TRBV18 and TRBJ2-3, with D possibly being TRBD1 (5 bases). This CDR3 is 14 amino acids long. Germline CDR1 reads KGHSH; CDR2 reads LQKENI. V dropped 3 bases and J dropped 3 bases, with 10 bases sitting between them. The DNA for the CDR3 is TGTGCCAGCTCACCGTGGGGCAGTACAGATACGCAGTATTTT. Amino acids: CASSPWGSTDTQYF.

This clone has more than one count but fewer than ten. The chain joins TRBV2 to TRBJ1-2; D remains ambiguous. CDR3 length: 12 residues. Per germline, CDR1 SNHLY and CDR2 FYNNEI. Trimming took 5 bases from V and 1 from J, leaving 5 bases between them. As DNA, the CDR3 is TGTGCCAGCAGTTCAGATAACTATGGCTACACCTTC. Its protein product is CASSSDNYGYTF.

Worth noting for this clone: The same CDR3 arises from other DNA sequences in this sample as well. This rearrangement joins TRBV7-2 to TRBJ1-2, with 8 nucleotides matching TRBD1. Per germline, CDR1 SGHTA and CDR2 FQGNSA. V shed 1 base and J 8 bases; nucleotides not matched to a gene: 0. The CDR3 spans 12 residues. This CDR3 reads CASSLGQGGYTF. Here the CDR3 DNA reads TGTGCCAGCAGCTTAGGACAGGGGGGCTACACCTTC.

The sample holds one count of this clone. The chain recombines TRBV24-1 with TRBJ2-7; D not certain. The CDR3 contains 13 residues. CDR1 is KGHDR and CDR2 is SFDVKD in the germline V gene. Between the trimmed V and J ends, which lost 7 bases and 1 base, there was a span of 10 bases. The CDR3 DNA reads TGTGCCACCAGCGACCCTAGTTCCTACGAGCAGTACTTC. Translating gives CATSDPSSYEQYF.

This clone appeared a few times. V and J are TRBV7-9 and TRBJ1-1, with a possible D match to TRBD1 (6 bases). The length of the CDR3 is 15 residues. Germline CDR1 and CDR2: SEHNR and FQNEAQ (reference sequence). Trimming took 6 bases from V and 6 from J, leaving 20 bases between them. The CDR3 sequence is CASSRPKGGNPEAFF. CDR3 sequence (DNA): TGTGCCAGCAGTCGCCCGAAAGGGGGAAATCCTGAAGCTTTCTTT.

The V call is TRBV6-5, the J call TRBJ2-5; possibly TRBD2 for D (6 bases). The V gene lost 6 bases and the J gene lost 1 base, with 15 bases spanning the gap. Germline CDR1 reads MNHEY; CDR2 reads SVGAGI. The CDR3 is 15 amino acids. CDR3 coding DNA: TGTGCCAGCAGCCCCGGGGAGGTCGGCCAAGAGACCCAGTACTTC. As protein: CASSPGEVGQETQYF.

In its sample, this clone was seen many times. The J gene is TRBJ1-5, the V gene TRBV6-6, with a possible D match to TRBD1 (5 bases). This CDR3 is 13 amino acids long. Deletions cut 7 bases from V and 4 bases from J, with 11 bases between. Germline values: CDR1 MNHNY, CDR2 SVGAGI (reference sequence). The CDR3 DNA sequence: TGTGCCAGCACGGCGGCAGGGAATCAGCCCCAGCATTTT. Translated, it gives CASTAAGNQPQHF.

CDR3 protein: CASNHGTGTSITGSPLHF. The CDR3 coding sequence is TGTGCCAGCAACCACGGGACAGGCACCTCCATAACCGGTTCACCCCTCCACTTT. The V and J genes are TRBV7-9 and TRBJ1-6, with 8 bases aligning to TRBD1. In germline, CDR1 is SEHNR, CDR2 FQNEAQ (reference sequence). This CDR3 has 18 amino acids. V lost 7 bases to trimming and J lost 9 bases; unmatched junction nucleotides: 20.

The chain carries TRBV11-3 and TRBJ2-1, with TRBD2 matching over 9 bases. J gave up 4 bases and V 3 bases, and 4 bases lay outside the gene matches. CDR3 length: 15 amino acids. Germline loops: CDR1 SGHNT, CDR2 YENEEA. CDR3 sequence reads: CASSLSSGGYNEQFF. Written as DNA, the CDR3 is TGTGCCAGCAGCTTGAGTAGCGGGGGATACAATGAGCAGTTCTTC.

This clone was found once. The chain joins TRBV5-1 to TRBJ2-1; weak D call: TRBD2 (5 bases). Trimming took 7 bases from V and 4 from J, leaving 15 bases between them. Germline assignment: CDR1 SGHRS and CDR2 YFSETQ. The CDR3 spans 14 residues. The CDR3 bases are TGCGCCAGCTCGGAGGCCCTCCAATACAATGAGCAGTTCTTC. It yields the protein CASSEALQYNEQFF. Supplemented by reference TRBV5-1 and TRBJ2-1, the full variable domain reads KAGVTQTPRYLIKTRGQQVTLSCSPISGHRSVSWYQQTPGQGLQFLFEYFSETQRNKGNFPGRFSGRQFSNSRSEMNVSTLELGDSALYLCASSEALQYNEQFFGPGTRLTVL.

The chain is built from TRBV30 and TRBJ1-2, with a tentative D call TRBD1 (6 bases). V dropped 4 bases and J dropped 0 bases, with 15 bases sitting between them. CDR1 and CDR2 from the germline V gene are GTSNPN and SVGIG (reference sequence). CDR3 length equals 15 residues. CDR3 sequence reads: CAWTAKGGANYGYTF. The CDR3 nucleotides read TGTGCCTGGACGGCGAAAGGGGGAGCTAACTATGGCTACACCTTC.

The chain is built from TRBV5-1 and TRBJ2-6; D is undetermined. Germline loops: CDR1 SGHRS, CDR2 YFSETQ. CDR3 size: 15 residues. V was pared by 0 bases and J by 2 bases, with 6 bases between. This CDR3 reads CASSLGTPGANVLTF. The CDR3 DNA reads TGCGCCAGCAGCTTGGGAACTCCTGGGGCCAACGTCCTGACTTTC.

This rearrangement joins TRBV10-3 to TRBJ2-1; TRBD2 agrees at 13 bases. The CDR3 is 13 amino acids. Germline V gene lookup returns CDR1 ENHRY and CDR2 SYGVKD. After removal of 10 bases from V and 6 bases from J, the junction contained 3 bases not matched to a gene. CDR3: CATGLAGSNEQFF. CDR3 DNA: TGTGCCACGGGACTAGCGGGATCCAATGAGCAGTTCTTC.

The chain uses TRBV5-1 and TRBJ2-6, with TRBD1 as a possible D gene (6 bases). Germline lookup yields CDR1 SGHRS and CDR2 YFSETQ. V lost 4 bases, J lost 0 bases, and 14 bases lay in between. The length of the CDR3 is 17 residues. The CDR3 DNA sequence: TGCGCCAGCAGCCCCAGGGGCGGATACTCTGGGGCCAACGTCCTGACTTTC. It codes for CASSPRGGYSGANVLTF.

The chain joins TRBV11-2 to TRBJ2-7, with TRBD1 matching 8 bases. The V and J ends lost 5 bases and 1 base, in that order; junction bases with no gene match: 7. Germline V gene data show CDR1 as SGHAT and CDR2 as FQNNGV. This CDR3 has 15 amino acids. CDR3 sequence (DNA): TGTGCCAGCAGCCCAGACAGGGGTCCTTCCTACGAGCAGTACTTC. This encodes CASSPDRGPSYEQYF.

The chain recombines TRBV19 with TRBJ2-1; possibly TRBD2 for D (5 bases). CDR1 is LNHDA and CDR2 is SQIVND in the germline V gene (reference sequence). This CDR3 comprises 16 residues. V lost 1 base and J 0 bases, leaving 10 bases between the germline ends. This CDR3 reads CASSIGGSGSYNEQFF. The CDR3 DNA is TGTGCCAGTAGTATAGGAGGGAGTGGCTCCTACAATGAGCAGTTCTTC.

The gene calls are TRBV11-2 and TRBJ1-6; 8 nucleotides line up with TRBD1. J was trimmed by 9 bases and V by 1 base; bases with no gene match: 11. This CDR3 comprises 17 residues. Germline V gene sequence: CDR1 SGHAT, CDR2 FQNNGV. The CDR3 here is CASSLGGQGTLGSPLHF. The CDR3 nucleotides read TGTGCCAGCAGCTTAGGAGGACAGGGCACCCTTGGTTCACCCCTCCACTTT.

A note on this clone: The sample carries other DNA sequences with the same CDR3. The chain uses TRBV27 and TRBJ1-2; TRBD1 matches 7 bases. This CDR3 has 14 residues. The V gene's germline CDR1 is MNHEY and CDR2 SMNVEV (reference sequence). The J segment lost 2 bases and the V segment lost 5 bases, leaving 5 bases of the junction unmatched. CDR3: CASSPRTGNYGYTF. CDR3 nucleotide sequence: TGTGCCAGCAGTCCCCGGACAGGCAACTATGGCTACACCTTC.

The chain couples TRBV5-1 to TRBJ1-4; D gene unclear. The germline V and J ends were trimmed by 0 bases and 0 bases, with 12 bases remaining between them. Germline loops: CDR1 SGHRS, CDR2 YFSETQ. This CDR3 region has 17 residues. CDR3 DNA sequence: TGCGCCAGCAGCTTGGGAGTAGTCCTTGCAACTAATGAAAAACTGTTTTTT. Protein: CASSLGVVLATNEKLFF.

V and J are TRBV3-1 (or the pseudogene TRBV3-2) and TRBJ1-2, with D unclear. V was cut by 3 bases and J by 7 bases, with 6 bases left in between. Germline CDR1 reads LGHDT; CDR2 reads YNNKEL (reference sequence). This CDR3 comprises 11 residues. For the CDR3, the DNA is TGTGCCAGCAGCCAGACATCTGGCTACACCTTC. As protein: CASSQTSGYTF.

The chain's CDR3 is CASSDLAGRETQYF. The DNA for the CDR3 is TGTGCCAGTAGTGACCTAGCGGGTCGAGAGACCCAGTACTTC. V is TRBV19 and J is TRBJ2-5, with 8 bases lining up with TRBD2. Trimming took 5 bases from V and 4 from J; bases not matched to a gene: 6. The germline V gene encodes CDR1 LNHDA and CDR2 SQIVND (reference sequence). This CDR3 has 14 residues.

This clone showed up just a few times. The rearrangement uses TRBV2 and TRBJ1-1, with TRBD1 matching 10 bases. The CDR3 is made up of 16 amino acids. With V trimmed by 9 bases and J by 5 bases, 15 bases remained unmatched. Per the germline V gene, CDR1 is SNHLY and CDR2 is FYNNEI. This CDR3 is CASGERGGQGGTEAFF. The DNA of the CDR3 is TGTGCCAGTGGGGAAAGGGGAGGACAGGGGGGTACTGAAGCTTTCTTT.